A single sample gave rise to the 10 T cell receptor beta chains below, sequenced in a study of T cell changes during pregnancy in multiple sclerosis. TCRdb's copy holds only in-frame clones and misses some; the assay was immunoSEQ multiplex PCR. The data contain more than 50,000 clones, about 90% of them seen just once; the ten biggest clones take up nearly 0.5%. The sample in question was CD4+ T cells from peripheral blood mononuclear cells, obtained after pregnancy. The source of these receptors is a female donor in good health, enrolled as a control in a pregnancy study.

This clone was recorded only once. The V call is TRBV5-1, the J call TRBJ2-5; possibly TRBD1 for D (6 bases). The CDR3 contains 14 residues. Germline CDR1 SGHRS, CDR2 YFSETQ. Between the trimmed V and J ends, which lost 6 bases and 3 bases, there was a span of 15 bases. The chain's CDR3 is CASTTLTGKETQYF. CDR3 DNA sequence: TGCGCCAGCACCACCCTAACAGGGAAAGAGACCCAGTACTTC.

The chain is built from TRBV7-2 and TRBJ2-7, with D maybe TRBD1 (5 bases). The CDR3 loop spans 14 amino acids. Germline V lookup: CDR1 SGHTA, CDR2 FQGNSA. Trimming took off 5 bases at V and 0 bases at J, with 11 bases between the two ends. In DNA form, the CDR3 reads TGTGCCAGCAGCCTGGACACCTTCTCCTACGAGCAGTACTTC. It is translated as CASSLDTFSYEQYF.

This chain joins TRBV5-1 and TRBJ2-3; 8 bases align to TRBD1. The V gene end was trimmed by 0 bases and the J gene end by 8 bases; junction bases not matched to a gene: 11. Germline CDR1 SGHRS, CDR2 YFSETQ. This CDR3 is built from 16 residues. The CDR3 protein is CASSLGAGGESPTQYF. Written as DNA, the CDR3 is TGCGCCAGCAGCTTGGGGGCAGGGGGCGAGTCCCCTACGCAGTATTTT.

As for this clone: The same CDR3 arises from other DNA sequences in this sample as well. The chain couples TRBV19 to TRBJ1-1, with 7 bases matching TRBD1. CDR1 LNHDA and CDR2 SQIVND come from the germline V gene (reference sequence). The junction had 1 base not matched to a gene; V was cut back by 3 bases and J by 3 bases. This CDR3 comprises 13 residues. The chain's CDR3 is CASSIDRDTEAFF. In DNA, the CDR3 is TGTGCCAGTAGTATTGACAGGGACACTGAAGCTTTCTTT.

This clone was seen more than once but under ten times. The CDR3 bases are TGTGCCAGCAGCCTCAGGGGGCAGGGAGAAGCTTTCTTT. Translating gives CASSLRGQGEAFF. The chain carries TRBV9 and TRBJ1-1; 8 bases map to TRBD1. Germline assignment: CDR1 SGDLS and CDR2 YYNGEE. This CDR3 comprises 13 residues. The J segment lost 8 bases and the V segment lost 4 bases, leaving 7 bases of the junction unmatched.

The chain combines TRBV4-3 with TRBJ2-5; no definite D call. Trimming stripped 0 bases from V and 2 bases from J, with 13 bases between. The CDR3 is 16 amino acids. Germline CDR1 and CDR2: LGHNA and YSLEER. In DNA form, the CDR3 reads TGCGCCAGCAGCCAAGAGATTAGAACAGAACAAGAGACCCAGTACTTC. This encodes CASSQEIRTEQETQYF.

This chain connects TRBV11-3 to TRBJ2-3, with a possible D match to TRBD1 (5 bases). V gave up 2 bases and J gave up 0 bases, with 6 bases separating them. The germline CDR1 and CDR2 sequences are SGHNT and YENEEA. The CDR3 consists of 14 residues. CDR3 DNA sequence: TGTGCCAGCAGCTTACAGGGTAGCACAGATACGCAGTATTTT. It translates to CASSLQGSTDTQYF.

V is TRBV13 and J is TRBJ2-7, with a weak D call TRBD2 (5 bases). Trimming shortened V by 5 bases and J by 5 bases, and 7 bases separated the two germline ends. There are 11 residues in the CDR3. Germline loops: CDR1 PRHDT, CDR2 FYEKMQ (reference sequence). The CDR3, as DNA: TGTGCCAGCAGCCGGGGAAACGAGCAGTACTTC. As protein: CASSRGNEQYF.

The V and J genes are TRBV27 and TRBJ1-3; 8 nucleotides align to TRBD1. CDR1 is MNHEY and CDR2 is SMNVEV in the germline V gene (reference sequence). The CDR3 consists of 16 residues. The junction had 8 bases not matched to a gene; V was cut back by 4 bases and J by 3 bases. CDR3 DNA sequence: TGTGCCAGCAGTTCCCTCGACAGGGGAATTGGAAACACCATATATTTT. Amino acid sequence: CASSSLDRGIGNTIYF.

The table lists this clone with a few counts. The chain uses TRBV30 and TRBJ1-1; 8 positions agree with TRBD1. This CDR3 has 13 residues. Trimming took 5 bases from V and 4 from J; bases not matched to a gene: 6. Germline CDR1 is GTSNPN and CDR2 is SVGIG (reference sequence). CDR3 in amino acids: CAWARGRGTEAFF. The CDR3 DNA is TGTGCCTGGGCCAGGGGGCGGGGCACTGAAGCTTTCTTT.